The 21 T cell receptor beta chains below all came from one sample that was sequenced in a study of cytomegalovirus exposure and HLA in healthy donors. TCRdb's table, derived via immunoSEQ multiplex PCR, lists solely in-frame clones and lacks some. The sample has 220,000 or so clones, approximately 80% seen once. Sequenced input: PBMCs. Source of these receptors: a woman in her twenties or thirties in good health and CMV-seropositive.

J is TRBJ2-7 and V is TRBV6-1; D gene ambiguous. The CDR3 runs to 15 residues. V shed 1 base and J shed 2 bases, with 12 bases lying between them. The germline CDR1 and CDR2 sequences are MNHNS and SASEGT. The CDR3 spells CASSEDSGGPYEQYF. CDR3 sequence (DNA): TGTGCCAGCAGTGAAGATTCGGGCGGACCCTACGAGCAGTACTTC.

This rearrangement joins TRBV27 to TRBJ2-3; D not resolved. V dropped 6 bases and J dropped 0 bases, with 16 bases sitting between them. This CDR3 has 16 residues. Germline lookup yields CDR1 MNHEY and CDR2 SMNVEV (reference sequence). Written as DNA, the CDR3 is TGTGCCAGCAGCGATTTGGGCGGAGCTAGCACAGATACGCAGTATTTT. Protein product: CASSDLGGASTDTQYF.

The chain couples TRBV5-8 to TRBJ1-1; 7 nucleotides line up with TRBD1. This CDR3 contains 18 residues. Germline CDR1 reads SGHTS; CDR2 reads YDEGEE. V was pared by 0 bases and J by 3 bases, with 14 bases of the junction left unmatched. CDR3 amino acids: CASSLGVYTGAGDTEAFF. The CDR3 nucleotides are TGTGCCAGCAGCTTGGGGGTATACACAGGGGCTGGGGACACTGAAGCTTTCTTT.

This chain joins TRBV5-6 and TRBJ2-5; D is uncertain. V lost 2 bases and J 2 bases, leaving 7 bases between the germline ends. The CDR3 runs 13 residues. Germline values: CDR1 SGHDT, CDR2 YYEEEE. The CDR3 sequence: CASSFYEQETQYF. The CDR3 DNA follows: TGTGCCAGCAGCTTTTATGAGCAAGAGACCCAGTACTTC.

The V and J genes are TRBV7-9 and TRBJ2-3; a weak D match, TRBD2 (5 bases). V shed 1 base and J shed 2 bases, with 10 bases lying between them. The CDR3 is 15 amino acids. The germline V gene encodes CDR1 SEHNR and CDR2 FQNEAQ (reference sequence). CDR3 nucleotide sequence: TGTGCCAGCAGCTTAGATACGGGATTCACAGATACGCAGTATTTT. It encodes CASSLDTGFTDTQYF.

The CDR3 protein is CASSPGQGNRIEQFF. In DNA, the CDR3 is TGTGCCAGTAGTCCCGGACAGGGGAACCGTATCGAGCAGTTCTTC. This sequence joins TRBV19 and TRBJ2-1; 9 bases are a match to TRBD1. The junction had 12 bases not matched to a gene; V was cut back by 5 bases and J by 10 bases. Germline V lookup: CDR1 LNHDA, CDR2 SQIVND (reference sequence). This CDR3 region has 15 residues.

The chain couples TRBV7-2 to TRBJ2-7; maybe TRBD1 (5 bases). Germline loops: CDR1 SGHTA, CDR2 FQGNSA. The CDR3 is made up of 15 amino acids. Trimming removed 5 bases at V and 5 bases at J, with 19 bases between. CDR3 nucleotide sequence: TGTGCCAGCAGCCGAAAAGACCAGGGTTTTAACGAGCAGTACTTC. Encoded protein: CASSRKDQGFNEQYF. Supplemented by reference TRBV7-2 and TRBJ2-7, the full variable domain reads GAGVSQSPSNKVTEKGKDVELRCDPISGHTALYWYRQSLGQGLEFLIYFQGNSAPDKSGLPSDRFSAERTGGSVSTLTIQRTQQEDSAVYLCASSRKDQGFNEQYFGPGTRLTVT.

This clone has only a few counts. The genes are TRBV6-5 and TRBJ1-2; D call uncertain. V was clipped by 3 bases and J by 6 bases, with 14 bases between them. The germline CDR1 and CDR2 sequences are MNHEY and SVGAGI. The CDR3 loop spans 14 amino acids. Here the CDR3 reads CASSYGSKTNGYTF. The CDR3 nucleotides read TGTGCCAGCAGTTATGGCAGCAAAACAAATGGCTACACCTTC.

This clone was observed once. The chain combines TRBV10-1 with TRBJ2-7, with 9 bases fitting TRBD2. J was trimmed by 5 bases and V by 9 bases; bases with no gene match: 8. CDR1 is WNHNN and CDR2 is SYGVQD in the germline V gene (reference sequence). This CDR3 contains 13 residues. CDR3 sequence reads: CASGTSSDHEQYF. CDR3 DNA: TGCGCCAGTGGGACTAGCTCTGACCACGAGCAGTACTTC.

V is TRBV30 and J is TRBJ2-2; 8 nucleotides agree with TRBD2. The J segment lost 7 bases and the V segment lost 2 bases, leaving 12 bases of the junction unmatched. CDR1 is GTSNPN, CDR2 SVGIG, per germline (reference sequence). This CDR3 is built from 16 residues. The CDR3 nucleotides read TGTGCCTGGAGTCGTAATAGCGGGAACACCGGCGGGGAGCTGTTTTTT. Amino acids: CAWSRNSGNTGGELFF.

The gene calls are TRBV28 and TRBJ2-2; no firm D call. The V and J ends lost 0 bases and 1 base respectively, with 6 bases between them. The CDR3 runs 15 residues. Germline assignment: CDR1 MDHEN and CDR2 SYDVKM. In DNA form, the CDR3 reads TGTGCCAGCAGTTTATGGCTTCAGAACACCGGGGAGCTGTTTTTT. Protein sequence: CASSLWLQNTGELFF.

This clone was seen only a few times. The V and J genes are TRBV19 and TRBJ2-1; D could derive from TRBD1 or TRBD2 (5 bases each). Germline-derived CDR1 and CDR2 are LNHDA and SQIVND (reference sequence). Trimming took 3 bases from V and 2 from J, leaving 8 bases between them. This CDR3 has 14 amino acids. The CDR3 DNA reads TGTGCCAGTAGTATGCAGGGAGCCTACAATGAGCAGTTCTTC. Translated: CASSMQGAYNEQFF. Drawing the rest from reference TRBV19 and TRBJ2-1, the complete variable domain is DGGITQSPKYLFRKEGQNVTLSCEQNLNHDAMYWYRQDPGQGLRLIYYSQIVNDFQKGDIAEGYSVSREKKESFPLTVTSAQKNPTAFYLCASSMQGAYNEQFFGPGTRLTVL.

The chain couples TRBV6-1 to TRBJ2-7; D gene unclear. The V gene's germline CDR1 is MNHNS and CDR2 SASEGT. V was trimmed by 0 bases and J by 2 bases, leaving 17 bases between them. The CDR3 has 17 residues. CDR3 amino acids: CASSEARRAGSPYEQYF. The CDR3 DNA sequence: TGTGCCAGCAGTGAAGCTCGTAGGGCAGGTTCCCCCTACGAGCAGTACTTC.

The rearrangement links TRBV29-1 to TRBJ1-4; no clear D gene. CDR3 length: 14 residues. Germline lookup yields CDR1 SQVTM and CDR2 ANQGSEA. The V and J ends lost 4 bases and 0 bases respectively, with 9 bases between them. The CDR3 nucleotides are TGCAGCGTTGGCGGCTATGCAACTAATGAAAAACTGTTTTTT. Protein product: CSVGGYATNEKLFF.

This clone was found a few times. CDR3 sequence: CASSFGGGSYGYTF. CDR3 DNA: TGTGCCAGCAGTTTTGGAGGGGGGTCCTATGGCTACACCTTC. The genes are TRBV28 and TRBJ1-2; a possible D gene is TRBD1 (6 bases). V lost 3 bases and J 4 bases, leaving 12 bases between the germline ends. Germline CDR1 MDHEN, CDR2 SYDVKM. This CDR3 spans 14 amino acids.

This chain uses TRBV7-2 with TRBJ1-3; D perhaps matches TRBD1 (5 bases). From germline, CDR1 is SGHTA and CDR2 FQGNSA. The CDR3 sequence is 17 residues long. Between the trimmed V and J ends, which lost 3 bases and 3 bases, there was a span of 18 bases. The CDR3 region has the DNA TGTGCCAGCAGCTTCGGGGCAGGATCTGTAGGTGGAAACACCATATATTTT. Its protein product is CASSFGAGSVGGNTIYF.

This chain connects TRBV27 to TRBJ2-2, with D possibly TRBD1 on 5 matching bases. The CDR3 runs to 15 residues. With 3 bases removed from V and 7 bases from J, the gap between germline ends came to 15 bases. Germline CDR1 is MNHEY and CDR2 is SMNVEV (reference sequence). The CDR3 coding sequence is TGTGCCAGCAGTTTTCTTCGCAGGGTTGACGGGGAGCTGTTTTTT. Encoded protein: CASSFLRRVDGELFF.

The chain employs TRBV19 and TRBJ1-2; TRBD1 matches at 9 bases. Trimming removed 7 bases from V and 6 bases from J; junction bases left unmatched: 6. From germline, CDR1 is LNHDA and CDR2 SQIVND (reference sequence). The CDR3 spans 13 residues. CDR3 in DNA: TGTGCCAGTACCCCGAGGACAGGGGATGGCTACACCTTC. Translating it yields CASTPRTGDGYTF.

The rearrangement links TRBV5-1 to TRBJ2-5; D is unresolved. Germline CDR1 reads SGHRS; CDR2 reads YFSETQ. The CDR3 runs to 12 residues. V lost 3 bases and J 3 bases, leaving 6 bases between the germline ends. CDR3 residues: CASSSGEETQYF. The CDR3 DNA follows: TGCGCCAGCAGCTCGGGCGAAGAGACCCAGTACTTC.

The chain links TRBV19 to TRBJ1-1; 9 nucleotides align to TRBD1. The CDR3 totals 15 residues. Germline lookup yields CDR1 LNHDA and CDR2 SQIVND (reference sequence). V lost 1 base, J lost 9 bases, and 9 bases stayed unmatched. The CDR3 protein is CASSIGGQGVGKAFF. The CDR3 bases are TGTGCCAGTAGTATAGGGGGACAGGGTGTTGGGAAAGCTTTCTTT.

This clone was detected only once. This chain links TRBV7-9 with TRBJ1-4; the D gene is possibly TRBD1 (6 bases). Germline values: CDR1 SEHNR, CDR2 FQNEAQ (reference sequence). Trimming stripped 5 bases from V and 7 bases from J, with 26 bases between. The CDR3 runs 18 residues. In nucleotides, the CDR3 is TGTGCCAGCAGCCGACCTCTCGAGGGGGTAGCAGGTGGTGAAAAACTGTTTTTT. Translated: CASSRPLEGVAGGEKLFF. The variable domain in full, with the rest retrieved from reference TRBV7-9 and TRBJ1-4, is DTGVSQNPRHKITKRGQNVTFRCDPISEHNRLYWYRQTLGQGPEFLTYFQNEAQLEKSRLLSDRFSAERPKGSFSTLEIQRTEQGDSAMYLCASSRPLEGVAGGEKLFFGSGTQLSVL.